The rows below give T cell receptor beta chains drawn from one sample of a study of OX40 agonist ivuxolimab in advanced cancers. The data were produced by immunoSEQ multiplex PCR, yet TCRdb's version contains in-frame clones alone and is incomplete. The sample contains 100,000 to 130,000 clones, approximately 90% of which appear only once. The sample in question was CD4+ or CD8+ T cells sorted from blood, obtained in a trial of the OX40 agonist ivuxolimab. The receptors were gathered from an adult with an advanced solid tumor such as melanoma, head and neck, liver or kidney cancer. Each CDR3 is given with its conserved first and last residue. D genes are given only for firm matches. The size entry is marked missing in some rows and otherwise reads once, few, many or a size class.

.,.,TRBJ2-7,TRBV7-9,TGTGCCAGCAGCTTGGGATCGTACACGGCGGCCTACGAGCAGTACTTC,CASSLGSYTAAYEQYF
.,.,TRBJ2-6,TRBV13,TGTGCCAGCACGGGAATGGGCTCTGGGGCCAACGTCCTGACTTTC,CASTGMGSGANVLTF
.,.,TRBJ2-7,TRBV10-3,TGTGCCATCAAGGGAGCCTTACACTACGAGCAGTACTTC,CAIKGALHYEQYF
.,.,TRBJ1-1,TRBV19,TGTGCCAGTAGTATTAATCAAGGCGGGGGGCCCACTGAAGCTTTCTTT,CASSINQGGGPTEAFF
.,.,TRBJ2-7,TRBV1,TGCACCAGCAGCCACCCGGGACTAAATTTTAAATCCTACGAGCAGTACTTC,CTSSHPGLNFKSYEQYF
.,.,TRBJ1-1,TRBV7-8,TGTGCCAGCACCAAAGGGACGGTGAACACTGAAGCTTTCTTT,CASTKGTVNTEAFF
.,.,TRBJ2-1,TRBV21-1,TGTGCCAGCGGCTTGCGGCTAGCGGTTTACAATGAGCAGTTCTTC,CASGLRLAVYNEQFF
.,.,TRBJ1-3,TRBV19,TGTGCCAGTAGTAAGTCCGAGAGGAACTCTGGAAACACCATATATTTT,CASSKSERNSGNTIYF
.,.,TRBJ2-5,TRBV6-6,TGTGCCAGCAGTTACTCTTCTCCCGGCGGGGAGACCCAGTACTTC,CASSYSSPGGETQYF
TRBD2,.,TRBJ2-1,TRBV19,TGTGCCAGTAGTGACCGGGCTAGCGGTTACAATGAGCAGTTCTTC,CASSDRASGYNEQFF
.,.,TRBJ2-7,TRBV9,TGTGCCAGCAGCGTAGGAGGGAGTAGCAGCGAGCAGTACTTC,CASSVGGSSSEQYF
.,few,TRBJ1-2,TRBV14,TGTGCCAGCAGCCGAGGGGGTTCCGTCAATGGCTACACCTTC,CASSRGGSVNGYTF
.,.,TRBJ2-7,TRBV5-8,TGTGCCAGCAGCTTGGCTGCGCCCCGGTACTACGAGCAGTACTTC,CASSLAAPRYYEQYF
TRBD2,.,TRBJ2-7,TRBV27,TGTGCCAGCAGTTCCAGGCAGGAGGGGACTAGCGGCTACGAGCAGTACTTC,CASSSRQEGTSGYEQYF
TRBD2,.,TRBJ2-1,TRBV5-1,TGCGCCAGCAGCTTAAGCGGGAGCCCCTACAATGAGCAGTTCTTC,CASSLSGSPYNEQFF
.,.,TRBJ1-5,TRBV18,TGTGCCAGCTCTGGTGTTGGGGGACGACAGCCCCAGCATTTT,CASSGVGGRQPQHF
.,.,TRBJ2-7,TRBV19,TGTGCCAGTAGTCCGCCGGAGGGTTTTTCGGGAGAGCAGTACTTC,CASSPPEGFSGEQYF
.,once,TRBJ1-6,TRBV9,TGTGCCAGCAGCCTGGGGAACAGGGAGTCACCCCTCCACTTT,CASSLGNRESPLHF
.,.,TRBJ1-5,TRBV27,TGTGCCAGCAGTTTAAAATTTGGAAGCAATCAGCCCCAGCATTTT,CASSLKFGSNQPQHF
.,.,TRBJ1-5,TRBV6-5,TGTGCCAGCAGTTACTCGGGCGGGGATAGCAATCAGCCCCAGCATTTT,CASSYSGGDSNQPQHF
.,.,TRBJ1-5,TRBV7-2,TGTGCCAGCAGGGTTTCCATCAACCCCAATCAGCCCCAGCATTTT,CASRVSINPNQPQHF
.,few,TRBJ1-1,TRBV28,TGTGCCAGCAGCTGGCGAGCAGGGGAGAAGAACACTGAAGCTTTCTTT,CASSWRAGEKNTEAFF
TRBD1,.,TRBJ1-6,TRBV4-2,TGTGCCAGCAGCCAAGGCAAACAGGGGACAGATAATTCACCCCTCCACTTT,CASSQGKQGTDNSPLHF
.,once,TRBJ2-2,TRBV18,TGTGCCACCTCGGAGGGAAACACCGGGGAGCTGTTTTTT,CATSEGNTGELFF
.,.,TRBJ1-1,TRBV29-1,TGCAGCGTTGCACAGGGGAACACTGAAGCTTTCTTT,CSVAQGNTEAFF
TRBD2,.,TRBJ2-3,TRBV7-9,TGTGCCAGCAGCTTAGAGGTCCTAGCGGGAGATACGCAGTATTTT,CASSLEVLAGDTQYF
.,.,TRBJ2-2,TRBV9,TGTGCCAGTTTGGGCTTGAACACCGGGGAGCTGTTTTTT,CASLGLNTGELFF
TRBD1,.,TRBJ2-1,TRBV7-3,TGTGCCAGCAGCTCGGGACAGGGGGCTGTAAATGAGCAGTTCTTC,CASSSGQGAVNEQFF
TRBD1,.,TRBJ2-3,TRBV14,TGTGCCAGCAGCCAAGTAGAGACAGGGGAGTCAGATACGCAGTATTTT,CASSQVETGESDTQYF
.,.,TRBJ2-1,TRBV5-1,TGCGCCAGCAGCTTGCGACAGATTAGCTCCTACAATGAGCAGTTCTTC,CASSLRQISSYNEQFF
.,.,TRBJ1-1,TRBV28,TGTGCCAGCAGAATATCAGGGAACACTGAAGCTTTCTTT,CASRISGNTEAFF
.,.,TRBJ2-5,TRBV5-6,TGTGCCAGCAGCTTGGACAGACAAGAGACCCAGTACTTC,CASSLDRQETQYF
.,.,TRBJ1-3,TRBV5-5,TGTGCCAGCAGCCTCCTCGGACAAGTTGGAAACACCATATATTTT,CASSLLGQVGNTIYF
.,.,TRBJ1-6,TRBV7-6,TGTGCCAGCAGCTCCGGGATAAATTCACCCCTCCACTTT,CASSSGINSPLHF
.,.,TRBJ1-3,TRBV11-2,TGTGCCAGCAGCCCGCGACAGGCGAGCTCTGGAAACACCATATATTTT,CASSPRQASSGNTIYF
TRBD1,once,TRBJ2-4,TRBV19,TGTGCCAGTAGTCTCCCACCGGGACAGGTGAGGAACATTCAGTACTTC,CASSLPPGQVRNIQYF
TRBD1,.,TRBJ1-5,TRBV19,TGTGCCAGTAGTTCACCGGGACAGGGGGGCAATCAGCCCCAGCATTTT,CASSSPGQGGNQPQHF
TRBD2,.,TRBJ2-1,TRBV19,TGTGCCAGTAGTATAAGTGGGACTAGCGGAAGAGTAATGAGGCAGTTCTTC,CASSISGTSGRVMRQFF
TRBD2,.,TRBJ2-1,TRBV5-1,TGCGCCAGCAGCTTGGGGTCTAGCGGGAGCGCCAATGAGCAGTTCTTC,CASSLGSSGSANEQFF
.,.,TRBJ2-7,TRBV5-1,TGCGCCAGCAGCTTGGTCGGGGACTACGAGCAGTACTTC,CASSLVGDYEQYF
.,.,TRBJ2-5,TRBV7-9,TGTGCCAGCAGCCCAGCGGGCCTCGCCGGGACCCAGTACTTC,CASSPAGLAGTQYF
.,.,TRBJ2-7,TRBV5-1,TGCGCCAGCAGCCCAAGGGACGGCGCCTACGAGCAGTACTTC,CASSPRDGAYEQYF
.,.,TRBJ1-1,TRBV4-2,TGTGCCAGCAGCCAAGTGGGGGGAACTGAAGCTTTCTTT,CASSQVGGTEAFF
TRBD1,.,TRBJ1-2,TRBV2,TGTGCCAGCGGGGGACAGGGGGACTATGGCTACACCTTC,CASGGQGDYGYTF
TRBD1,.,TRBJ2-7,TRBV5-1,TGCGCCAGCAGCCAATGGACAGGGCCATCCTACGAGCAGTACTTC,CASSQWTGPSYEQYF
.,.,TRBJ2-7,TRBV18,TGTGCCAGCTCACCATCGCGGTCCCCCCTAGGGGTCTCCGAGCAGTACTTC,CASSPSRSPLGVSEQYF
.,.,TRBJ2-5,TRBV6-1,TGTGCCAGCAGCCTAAACCCCGGAACCAAAGAGACCCAGTACTTC,CASSLNPGTKETQYF
.,.,TRBJ2-1,TRBV7-6,TGTGCCAGCAGCTGGGCGACCGCAGGATCCATCCAGAATGAGCAGTTCTTC,CASSWATAGSIQNEQFF
TRBD2,.,TRBJ2-2,TRBV6-5,TGTGCCAGCAGTCCCCCGGGTAGCGGGAGGGAGGAGCTGTTTTTT,CASSPPGSGREELFF
.,.,TRBJ2-1,TRBV6-5,TGTGCCAGCAGTTACTTTAGGGGCGGCAATGAGCAGTTCTTC,CASSYFRGGNEQFF
TRBD1,many,TRBJ2-3,TRBV7-2,TGTGCCAGCAGCCAGACAGGGGATTCAGAAGATACGCAGTATTTT,CASSQTGDSEDTQYF
TRBD2,.,TRBJ2-7,TRBV2,TGTGCCAACTCCTTGGAAGCGGGAGGCTACGAGCAGTACTTC,CANSLEAGGYEQYF
.,once,TRBJ2-1,TRBV15,TGTGCCACCAGCAGAGAAGGGCAGATCTACAATGAGCAGTTCTTC,CATSREGQIYNEQFF